Below are 2 T cell receptor beta chains sequenced from a single sample in a study of T cell responses to AZD1222 COVID-19 vaccine. Only in-frame clones appear in the TCRdb table, and some are missing; sequencing was by immunoSEQ multiplex PCR. The repertoire holds roughly 190,000 clones, with 91% as singletons. The source material was peripheral blood, sampled 28 days after the second AZD1222 dose. These receptors all stem from an adult who received the AZD1222 COVID-19 vaccine.

The chain employs TRBV7-9 and TRBJ1-3; 9 positions match TRBD1. Germline values: CDR1 SEHNR, CDR2 FQNEAQ (reference sequence). Trimming at V came to 5 bases and at J to 7 bases, leaving 6 bases not matched to a gene. The CDR3 consists of 14 residues. The CDR3, as DNA: TGTGCCAGCAGCCTCCCCGGGACAGGGAACACCATATATTTT. This sequence encodes CASSLPGTGNTIYF.

The V call is TRBV5-1, the J call TRBJ2-7, with D perhaps matching TRBD1 or TRBD2 (5 bases each). CDR3 length: 13 amino acids. V lost 4 bases, J lost 1 base, and 9 bases lay in between. In germline, CDR1 is SGHRS, CDR2 YFSETQ. CDR3 DNA: TGCGCCAGCAGCAGGGACGGATCCTACGAGCAGTACTTC. Its protein product is CASSRDGSYEQYF.